Here is one T cell receptor (beta chain) with its context. Antigen unknown. A much larger clone differs by one base, so this may be a read error. TCRdb analysed the reads with MiXCR anew, one entry per CDR3 protein. Of about 150,000 distinct CDR3 sequences in the sample, about 25% were seen once. Germline V gene lookup returns CDR1 MNHGY and CDR2 SAAAGT. The CDR3 sequence is 14 residues long. The data were obtained in a study of T cell repertoires in cytomegalovirus infection. Study as a whole: CMV infection plus the matching HLA type was flagged by public TCR beta signatures. General study findings and limits: Dominating the ex vivo response were HLA-C-restricted CMV-specific TCR beta clonotypes. Accumulated public TCR beta family frequency recognized individuals carrying CMV together with the relevant HLA.

The chain recombines TRBV6-8 with TRBJ2-7; no firm D call. The sequence was collected from a human donor in good health (CMV status not recorded). Some clones in this sample may be carry-over from other donors' samples. The specimen was PBMCs. The CDR3 loop is CASRPNPPAYEQNF. CDR3 DNA: TGTGCCAGCAGACCCAATCCCCCCGCCTACGAGCAGAACTTC.